These 5 T cell receptor beta chains share one sample of origin, sequenced in a study of identical twins. TCRdb reprocessed the 5' RACE reads with MiXCR, giving one entry per CDR3 protein. The sample has some 900,000 distinct CDR3 sequences; around an eighth are singletons. These same data were also listed under a study on yellow fever vaccine responses in identical twins.

Source material: PBMCs. These receptors were taken from a woman aged 18-29 years in good health.

The chain is built from TRBV6-2 or TRBV6-3 and TRBJ2-7, with D possibly being TRBD1 (6 bases). The CDR3 extends over 13 amino acids. Germline loops: CDR1 MNHEY, CDR2 SVGEGT. The V end was cut by 6 bases, the J end by 5 bases, with 14 bases between. CDR3 sequence (DNA): TGTGCCAGCAGACGGGACATGTTGGACGAGCAGTACGTC. Translating gives CASRRDMLDEQYV.

A few counts support this clonotype. The chain carries TRBV7-9 and TRBJ2-1, with TRBD2 matching 15 bases. This CDR3 is 16 amino acids long. V shed 6 bases and J 7 bases; nucleotides not matched to a gene: 7. The germline V gene has CDR1 SEHNR and CDR2 FQNEAQ (reference sequence). The CDR3, as DNA: TGTGCCAGCAGAACAACCGGGACTAGCGGGAGGAATGAGCAGTTCTTC. Its protein product is CASRTTGTSGRNEQFF.

This clonotype was counted a few times. This chain connects TRBV7-2 to TRBJ2-1, with TRBD2 identical over 12 bases. V was pared by 5 bases and J by 12 bases, with 11 bases of the junction left unmatched. The CDR3 runs 15 residues. Germline CDR1 reads SGHTA; CDR2 reads FQGNSA. CDR3 sequence reads: CASSESGLAGGGQFF. As DNA, the CDR3 is TGTGCCAGCAGCGAATCGGGGCTAGCGGGAGGGGGGCAGTTCTTC. Variable domain in full (rest from reference TRBV7-2 and TRBJ2-1): GAGVSQSPSNKVTEKGKDVELRCDPISGHTALYWYRQSLGQGLEFLIYFQGNSAPDKSGLPSDRFSAERTGGSVSTLTIQRTQQEDSAVYLCASSESGLAGGGQFFGPGTRLTVL.

The chain uses TRBV5-1 and TRBJ2-2; tentative D call: TRBD1 (6 bases). CDR3 length equals 14 residues. Germline-derived CDR1 and CDR2 are SGHRS and YFSETQ. Trimming shortened V by 2 bases and J by 9 bases, and 14 bases separated the two germline ends. For the CDR3, the DNA is TGCGCCAGCAGCTTAACAGGGCCGGGTCGGGAGCTGTTTTTT. This gives the protein CASSLTGPGRELFF.

This clonotype was seen many times. The genes are TRBV5-5 and TRBJ1-3; 7 nucleotides match TRBD1. V was clipped by 4 bases and J by 7 bases; unmatched bases: 5. The germline CDR1 and CDR2 sequences are SGHKS and YYEKEE (reference sequence). The CDR3 is 13 amino acids. CDR3 DNA: TGTGCCAGCAGCACAGGGACAGTGAACACCATATATTTT. This translates into CASSTGTVNTIYF.